The sequence of this TCR beta chain was determined in a study of OX40 agonist ivuxolimab in advanced cancers. About the study: People in dose escalation had one of these cancers: hepatocellular carcinoma, melanoma, renal cell or head and neck cancer. The study, taken as a whole, reports: Near-lowest levels of clonal expansion characterized partial responders at 0.1-3.0 mg/kg.

On this clone: Its antigen remains unidentified.

Measured with immunoSEQ multiplex PCR; TCRdb has only the in-frame clones, and not every one. The data contain about 22,000 clones, approximately 88% of them singletons. The germline CDR1 and CDR2 sequences are MDHEN and SYDVKM. Between the trimmed V and J ends, which lost 3 bases and 6 bases, there was a span of 10 bases. This CDR3 spans 13 amino acids. Systemic immunosuppression or autoimmune disease history was grounds to exclude patients. The sample consisted of CD4+ or CD8+ T cells sorted from blood, taken in a trial of the OX40 agonist ivuxolimab. V and J are TRBV28 and TRBJ2-3, with D hard to call. The origin of this receptor is an adult with an advanced solid tumor such as melanoma, head and neck, liver or kidney cancer. The CDR3 DNA is TGTGCCAGCAGTTTTGGGAAGTGGGATACGCAGTATTTT. The encoded protein is CASSFGKWDTQYF.